This paragraph covers one T cell receptor (beta chain) sequence. This clonotype was seen many times. There is no known antigen for this receptor. Base qualities are not recorded, but no much larger clone differs from it by a single base. The data were obtained in a study of CD8 T cells in ankylosing spondylitis (TCRdb year 2017). Concerning the study at large: The study set out to find disease-linked TCR variants by profiling T cell receptor beta repertoires in ankylosing spondylitis patients and healthy donors. The full study cohort was made up of about 24 ankylosing spondylitis patients and 108 healthy donors. Peripheral blood was sampled, and synovial fluid was also collected from ankylosing spondylitis patients.

TCRdb names Illumina HiSeq 2500 as the instrument used. Quantitative 5'-RACE with molecular barcodes was used to prepare TCR beta libraries. For the original study's pipeline: A new computational method based on a probabilistic model of VDJ rearrangement was used to identify disease-linked TCR variants. TCRdb passed the public sequencing reads through fastp at Q25 and MiXCR, retaining productive beta sequences. Each CDR3 protein appears once, grouped with its most common genes and DNA. TCRdb's processing, not the authors' own work, is the source of the V and J calls. The sample table records around 140,000 distinct CDR3 sequences; 10% to 12% of these occur just once. Around 4.1% of the sample is held by the ten biggest clonotypes. Beyond this particular receptor, the publication reports: According to the report, matched synovial fluid samples from ankylosing spondylitis patients were significantly enriched for the disease-linked clones. In peripheral blood, the disease-linked clones were found at relatively low frequencies and had a CD8+ phenotype. Some TCR beta motif variants had previously been reported in synovial fluid and blood of reactive arthritis patients, which suggested common disease-initiation mechanisms. A TCR beta motif made up of eight highly homologous amino acid variants appeared to be characteristic of blood from ankylosing spondylitis patients.

This TCR derives from a female donor with ankylosing spondylitis or in good health (not recorded which). The sample consisted of blood, either unsorted or a sorted T cell fraction (not recorded which).

Here is the DNA: TGCAGCGTGCTCTTCCCGCGGGTGCGGGAGACCCAGTACTTC. Its translation reads: CSVLFPRVRETQYF. The V gene is TRBV29-1 and the J gene is TRBJ2-5; matching of 5 bases hints at TRBD2 as the D gene. The CDR3 numbers 14 residues from cysteine through phenylalanine. Left in the record is the CDR3 DNA by itself, 42 bases read in frame from the first base. The germline V gene supplies CDR1 SQVTM and CDR2 ANQGSEA. V is shortened by 6 bases, J by 5 bases, and the region joining them spans 19 bases.